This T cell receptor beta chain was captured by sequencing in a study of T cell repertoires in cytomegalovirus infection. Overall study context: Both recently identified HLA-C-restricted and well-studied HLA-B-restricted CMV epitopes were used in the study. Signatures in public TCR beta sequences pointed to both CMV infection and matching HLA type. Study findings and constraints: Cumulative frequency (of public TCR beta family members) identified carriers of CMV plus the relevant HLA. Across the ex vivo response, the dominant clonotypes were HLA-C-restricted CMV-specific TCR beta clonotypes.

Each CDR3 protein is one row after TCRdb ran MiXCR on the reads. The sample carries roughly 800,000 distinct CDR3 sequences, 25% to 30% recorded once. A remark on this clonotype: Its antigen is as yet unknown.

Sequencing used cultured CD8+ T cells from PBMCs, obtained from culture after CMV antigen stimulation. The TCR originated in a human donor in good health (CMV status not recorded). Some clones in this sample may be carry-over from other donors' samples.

The CDR3 DNA sequence: TGTGCCAGCAGCGGGCTGACAGGGATTACTGAAGCTTTCTTT. Protein: CASSGLTGITEAFF. This chain links TRBV5-6 with TRBJ1-1; 7 nucleotides match TRBD1. This CDR3 has 14 amino acids. The germline V gene encodes CDR1 SGHDT and CDR2 YYEEEE. The J segment lost 5 bases and the V segment lost 4 bases, leaving 8 bases of the junction unmatched.